The sequence of this T cell receptor beta chain was determined in a study of blood T cell repertoires in COVID-19. In the study overall: There were acute and convalescent COVID-19 samples, and they came from the United States, Italy and Spain. T cells, B-cell-depleted T cells, or PBMCs provided the cDNA or gDNA that served as material.

Per the original methods: Estimation of nucleated cell counts was performed using reference gene primer amplification. Sequencing was performed with immunoSEQ multiplex PCR; in TCRdb, only in-frame clones are kept and a portion is missing. From that table come the V and J calls and clone size; the DNA was used to work out D and trimming. The sample gives 140,000 or so clones, 75% to 90% of which show up once; roughly 3.2% is in the top ten. The CDR3 runs 17 residues. Germline V gene sequence: CDR1 SGDLS, CDR2 YYNGEE. V lost 4 bases, J lost 7 bases, and 13 bases stayed unmatched. This TCR was recovered from a woman aged 60-75 years with active COVID-19. The V and J genes are TRBV9 and TRBJ1-6; TRBD1 agrees at 8 bases. Sequencing was carried out using peripheral blood. The CDR3 is CASSLQTGASYNSPLHF. As DNA, the CDR3 is TGTGCCAGCAGCCTCCAGACAGGGGCCTCTTACAATTCACCCCTCCACTTT.